This T cell receptor (beta chain) derives from a study of control samples from healthy donors and cancer patients. The CDR3 runs to 15 residues. CDR1 and CDR2 from the germline V gene are MNHEY and SMNVEV (reference sequence). V lost 4 bases, J lost 1 base, and 5 bases stayed unmatched. Sequencing was performed with immunoSEQ multiplex PCR; in TCRdb, only in-frame clones are kept and a portion is missing. The sample has about 92,000 clones, approximately 82% seen once. The V gene is TRBV27, the J gene TRBJ1-2, with TRBD1 matching over 8 bases. Sequences were obtained from blood. The receptor comes from an older woman in good health. Here the CDR3 reads CASSWGTGGNYGYTF. DNA for the CDR3: TGTGCCAGCAGTTGGGGCACAGGGGGTAACTATGGCTACACCTTC.